This TCR beta chain was recorded in a study of post-analysis software for immune sequencing data. Study-level background: The cohort encompassed relapsing-remitting, secondary progressive and progressive-relapsing multiple sclerosis disease courses. Study findings and constraints: TRBV5-6, TRBV5-1 and TRBV20-1 were among several TRBV segments more frequent in patients than controls. Samples made in the same batch grouped tightly together by F measure. Controls showed significantly higher normalized Chao1 diversity than did multiple sclerosis patients.

This clonotype was seen ten or more times. Antigen unknown. Unique molecular identifiers tagged the TCR beta cDNA libraries. TCRdb reanalysed the PCR reads using MiXCR and keeps one entry per CDR3 protein. The sample lists about 150,000 distinct CDR3 sequences; around 28% were seen once. Germline V gives CDR1 DFQATT, CDR2 SNEGSKA (reference sequence). V was clipped by 6 bases and J by 0 bases, with 9 bases between them. The CDR3 length is 12 residues. The J gene is TRBJ2-7, the V gene TRBV20-1; D unclear. Sequencing was done on a sample of blood. The sequence was collected from a girl aged 10 to 17 with multiple sclerosis. The CDR3 here is CSAMDASYEQYF. For the CDR3, the DNA is TGCAGTGCGATGGACGCCTCCTACGAGCAGTACTTC.